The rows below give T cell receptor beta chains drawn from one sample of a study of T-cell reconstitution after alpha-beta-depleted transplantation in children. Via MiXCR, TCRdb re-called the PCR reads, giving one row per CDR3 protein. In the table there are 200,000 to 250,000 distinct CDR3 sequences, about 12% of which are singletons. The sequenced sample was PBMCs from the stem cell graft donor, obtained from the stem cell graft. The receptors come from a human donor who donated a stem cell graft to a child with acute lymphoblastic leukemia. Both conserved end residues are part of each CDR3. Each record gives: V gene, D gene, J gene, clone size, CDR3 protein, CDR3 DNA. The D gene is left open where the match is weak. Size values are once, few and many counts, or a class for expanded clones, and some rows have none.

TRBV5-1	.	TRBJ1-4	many	CASSLGGVTTNEKLFF	TGCGCCAGCAGCTTGGGGGGGGTAACAACTAATGAAAAACTGTTTTTT
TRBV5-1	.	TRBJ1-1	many	CASSLAEHNTEAFF	TGCGCCAGCAGCTTGGCCGAGCATAACACTGAAGCTTTCTTT
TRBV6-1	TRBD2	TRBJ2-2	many	CASGTSGNTGELFF	TGTGCCAGCGGGACTAGCGGGAACACCGGGGAGCTGTTTTTT
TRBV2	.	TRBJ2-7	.	CASSAYRASYEQYF	TGTGCCAGCAGTGCTTACCGGGCTTCCTACGAGCAGTACTTC
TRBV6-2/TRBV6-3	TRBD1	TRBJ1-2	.	CASSPSPGGSYGYTF	TGTGCCAGCAGTCCTTCCCCAGGGGGAAGCTATGGCTACACCTTC
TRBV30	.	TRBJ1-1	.	CAIEKLRPRAEAFF	TGTGCCATAGAGAAATTAAGACCTAGGGCTGAAGCTTTCTTT
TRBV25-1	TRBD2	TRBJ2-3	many	CASSELGTSGGSRTQYF	TGTGCCAGCAGTGAACTTGGGACTAGCGGGGGGTCTCGAACGCAGTATTTT
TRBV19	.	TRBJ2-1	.	CASRGLSRVNEQFF	TGTGCCAGTAGAGGACTCTCACGCGTGAATGAGCAGTTCTTC
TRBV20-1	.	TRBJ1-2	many	CSARGRETGRASNYGYTF	TGCAGTGCTAGAGGTCGAGAGACAGGCAGGGCGTCTAACTATGGCTACACCTTC
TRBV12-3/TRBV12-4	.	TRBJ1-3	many	CASSLRVGTSGNTIYF	TGTGCCAGCAGTCTCAGGGTAGGGACCTCTGGAAACACCATATATTTT
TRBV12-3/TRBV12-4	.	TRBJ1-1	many	CASRTVWDTEAFF	TGTGCCAGCAGGACCGTTTGGGACACCGAAGCTTTCTTT
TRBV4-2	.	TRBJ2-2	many	CASSLRDGRTGELFF	TGTGCCAGCAGCCTACGGGACGGACGCACCGGGGAGCTGTTTTTT
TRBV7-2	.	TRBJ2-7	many	CASSLVRNREQYF	TGTGCCAGCAGCTTGGTCAGGAACCGCGAGCAGTACTTC
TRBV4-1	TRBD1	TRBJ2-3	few	CASSHPRDRGQSDTQYF	TGCGCCAGCAGCCACCCCCGGGACAGGGGGCAGTCAGATACGCAGTATTTT
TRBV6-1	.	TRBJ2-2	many	CASSRTFGGAGELFF	TGTGCCAGCAGCCGCACCTTCGGGGGTGCCGGGGAGCTGTTTTTT
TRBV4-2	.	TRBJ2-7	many	CASSQVGESSYEQYF	TGTGCCAGCAGCCAAGTTGGGGAGAGCTCCTACGAGCAGTACTTC
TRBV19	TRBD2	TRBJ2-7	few	CASSRAGGPYEQYF	TGTGCCAGTTCCCGCGCGGGAGGGCCCTACGAGCAGTACTTC
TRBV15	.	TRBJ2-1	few	CATRDAAGSLYNEQFF	TGTGCCACCAGGGACGCCGCGGGGTCCCTATACAATGAGCAGTTCTTC
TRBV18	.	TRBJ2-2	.	CASSPEQSTGELFF	TGTGCCAGCTCACCAGAACAGAGCACCGGGGAGCTGTTTTTT
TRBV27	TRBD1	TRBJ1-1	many	CASSNPPGQGTTTEAFF	TGTGCCAGCAGTAATCCTCCGGGACAGGGGACGACCACTGAAGCTTTCTTT
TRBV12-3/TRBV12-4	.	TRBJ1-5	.	CASSGAPYSNQPQHF	TGTGCCAGTTCGGGCGCACCTTATAGCAATCAGCCCCAGCATTTT
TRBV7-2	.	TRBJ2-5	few	CASAKESVQETQYF	TGTGCCAGCGCTAAGGAAAGCGTACAAGAGACCCAGTACTTC
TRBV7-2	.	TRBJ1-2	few	CASSLVNRVNGYTF	TGTGCCAGCAGCTTAGTTAATCGGGTGAATGGCTACACCTTC
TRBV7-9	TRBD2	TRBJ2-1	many	CASSFPASGSYNEQFF	TGTGCCAGCAGCTTTCCGGCTAGCGGGAGTTACAATGAGCAGTTCTTC
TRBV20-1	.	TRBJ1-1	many	CSASSDGRETEAFF	TGCAGTGCTAGCTCGGACGGCCGGGAGACTGAAGCTTTCTTT
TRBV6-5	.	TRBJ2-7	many	CASSYSGPPYEQYF	TGTGCCAGCAGTTACTCGGGACCCCCCTACGAGCAGTACTTC
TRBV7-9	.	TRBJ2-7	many	CASSSGPPNEQYF	TGTGCCAGCAGCTCCGGGCCCCCAAACGAGCAGTACTTC
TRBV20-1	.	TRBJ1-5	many	CSARTDSNQPQHF	TGCAGTGCTCGGACGGATAGCAATCAGCCCCAGCATTTT
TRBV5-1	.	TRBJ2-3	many	CASSPYDGTDTQYF	TGCGCCAGCAGCCCCTACGACGGGACAGATACGCAGTATTTT
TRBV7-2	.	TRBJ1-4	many	CASSPIRTSNEKLFF	TGTGCCAGCAGCCCTATCCGGACCTCTAATGAAAAACTGTTTTTT
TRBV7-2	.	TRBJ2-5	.	CASSAAYLPQYF	TGTGCCAGCAGCGCGGCCTATCTGCCCCAGTACTTC
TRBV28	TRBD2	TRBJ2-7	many	CASSRRERSYEQYF	TGTGCCAGCTCTCGGCGGGAGCGCTCCTACGAGCAGTACTTC
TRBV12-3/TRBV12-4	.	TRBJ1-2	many	CASSRTAYGYTF	TGTGCCAGCAGTCGGACGGCTTATGGCTACACCTTC
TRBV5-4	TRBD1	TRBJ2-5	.	CASSRFPGQGETQYF	TGTGCCAGCAGTCGGTTCCCTGGACAGGGAGAGACCCAGTACTTC
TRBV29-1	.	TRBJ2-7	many	CSVEAGNSYEQYF	TGCAGCGTTGAGGCAGGGAACTCCTACGAGCAGTACTTC
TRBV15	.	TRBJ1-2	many	CATSPGAMGYGYTF	TGTGCCACCAGCCCGGGGGCCATGGGCTATGGCTACACCTTC
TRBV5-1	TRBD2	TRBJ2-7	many	CASSLDPAGVESYEQYF	TGCGCCAGCAGCTTGGATCCAGCGGGAGTGGAGTCCTACGAGCAGTACTTC
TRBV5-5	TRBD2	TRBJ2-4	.	CAISLGGGLAKNIQYF	TGTGCCATCAGCCTTGGGGGGGGTCTAGCCAAAAACATTCAGTACTTC
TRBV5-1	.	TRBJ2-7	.	CASSTDRDLYEQYF	TGCGCCAGCAGCACGGACAGAGATCTGTACGAGCAGTACTTC
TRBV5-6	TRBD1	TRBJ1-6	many	CASSFGQGRSPLHF	TGTGCCAGCAGCTTTGGACAGGGTAGGTCACCCCTCCACTTT
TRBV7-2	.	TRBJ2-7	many	CASSLVRGGEHYEQYF	TGTGCCAGCAGCTTAGTACGCGGTGGGGAGCACTACGAGCAGTACTTC
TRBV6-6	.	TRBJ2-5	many	CASSYGVTETQYF	TGTGCCAGCAGTTATGGAGTTACGGAGACCCAGTACTTC
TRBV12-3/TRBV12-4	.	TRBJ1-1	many	CASSAQTGGGTEAFF	TGTGCCAGCAGTGCCCAGACAGGTGGAGGGACTGAAGCTTTCTTT
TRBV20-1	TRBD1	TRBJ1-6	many	CSAFTGDSPLHF	TGCAGTGCTTTTACAGGGGATTCACCCCTCCACTTT
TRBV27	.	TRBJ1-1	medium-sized	CASMISGDTEAFF	TGTGCCAGCATGATATCAGGGGACACTGAAGCTTTCTTT